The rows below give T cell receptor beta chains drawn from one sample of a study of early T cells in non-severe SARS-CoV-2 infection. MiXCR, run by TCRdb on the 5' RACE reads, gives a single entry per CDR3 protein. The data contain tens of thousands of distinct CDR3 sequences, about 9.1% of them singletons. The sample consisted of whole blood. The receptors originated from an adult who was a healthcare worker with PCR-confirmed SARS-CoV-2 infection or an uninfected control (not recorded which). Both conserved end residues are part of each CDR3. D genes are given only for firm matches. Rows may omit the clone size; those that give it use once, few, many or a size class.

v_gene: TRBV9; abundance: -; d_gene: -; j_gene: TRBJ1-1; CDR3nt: TGTGCCAGCAGCGTAGACCCGTTGAACACTGAAGCTTTCTTT; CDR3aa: CASSVDPLNTEAFF
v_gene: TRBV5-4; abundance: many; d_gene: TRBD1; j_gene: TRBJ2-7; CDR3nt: TGTGCCAGCAGCACCCGGACAGGGGGTACCTACGAGCAGTACTTC; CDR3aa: CASSTRTGGTYEQYF
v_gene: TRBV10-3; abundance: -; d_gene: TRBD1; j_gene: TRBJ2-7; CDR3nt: TGTGCCATCGGGACAGGTACTTCCTACGAGCAGTACTTC; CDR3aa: CAIGTGTSYEQYF
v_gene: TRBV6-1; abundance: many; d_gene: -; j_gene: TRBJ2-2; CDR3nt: TGTGCCAGCAGTGAAGCAGGGGGGAGGATCACCGGGGAGCTGTTTTTT; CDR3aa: CASSEAGGRITGELFF
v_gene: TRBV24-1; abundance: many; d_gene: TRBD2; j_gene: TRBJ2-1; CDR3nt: TGTGCCACCAGTGAGCGGAGAAGCGGGGGCCCTTACAATGAGCAGTTCTTC; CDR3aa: CATSERRSGGPYNEQFF
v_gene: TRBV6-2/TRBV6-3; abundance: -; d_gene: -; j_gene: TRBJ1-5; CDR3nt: TGTGCCAGCAGTTACTCGGTTCATCAGCCCCAGCATTTT; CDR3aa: CASSYSVHQPQHF
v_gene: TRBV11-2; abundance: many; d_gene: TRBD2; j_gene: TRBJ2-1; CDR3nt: TGTGCCAGCAGCCCCCGGACTAGCGGCGATGAGCAGTTCTTC; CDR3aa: CASSPRTSGDEQFF
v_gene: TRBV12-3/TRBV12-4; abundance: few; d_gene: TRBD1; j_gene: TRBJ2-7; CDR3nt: TGTGCCAGCGGAAGGACAGGAGGATGGGAGCAGTACTTC; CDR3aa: CASGRTGGWEQYF
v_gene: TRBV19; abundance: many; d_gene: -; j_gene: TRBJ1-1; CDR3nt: TGTGCCAGTAGTATAGATAACAGCCGGAGCACTGAAGCTTTCTTT; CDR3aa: CASSIDNSRSTEAFF
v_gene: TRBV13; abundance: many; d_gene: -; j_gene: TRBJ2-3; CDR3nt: TGTGCCAGCAGTTGTATCGAGGGAGATGATGCAGATACGCAGTATTTT; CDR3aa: CASSCIEGDDADTQYF
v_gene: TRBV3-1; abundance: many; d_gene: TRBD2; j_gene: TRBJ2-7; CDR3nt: TGTGCCAGCAGCCCCGGAGCGGGACCCCACTACGAGCAGTACTTC; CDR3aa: CASSPGAGPHYEQYF
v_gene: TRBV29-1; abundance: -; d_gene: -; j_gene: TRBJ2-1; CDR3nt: TGCAGCGTTGAAGCCCCGTGGGGAGCGCCGGATGAGCAGTTCTTC; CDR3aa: CSVEAPWGAPDEQFF
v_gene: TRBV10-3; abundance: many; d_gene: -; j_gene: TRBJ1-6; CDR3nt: TGTGCCATCAGTGAGTCGACGGGGGTGTCACCCCTCCACTTT; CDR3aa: CAISESTGVSPLHF
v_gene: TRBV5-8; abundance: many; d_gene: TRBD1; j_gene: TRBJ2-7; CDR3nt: TGTGCCAGCAGCTTGGATGGGACAGGCCAAAACGAGCAGTACTTC; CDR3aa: CASSLDGTGQNEQYF
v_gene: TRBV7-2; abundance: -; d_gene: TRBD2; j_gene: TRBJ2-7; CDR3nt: TGTGCCAGCAGCCCCGGGCTAGCGGGGTCCTACGAGCAGTACTTC; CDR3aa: CASSPGLAGSYEQYF
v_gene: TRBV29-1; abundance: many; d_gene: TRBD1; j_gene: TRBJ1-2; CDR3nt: TGCAGCGTCAGGACAGGGGGCAACTATGGCTACACCTTC; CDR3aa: CSVRTGGNYGYTF
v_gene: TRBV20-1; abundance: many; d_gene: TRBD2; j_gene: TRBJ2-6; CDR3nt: TGCAGTGCTTCCTCCCCTAGCGGGAGCACAACCACTGGGGCCAACGTCCTGACTTTC; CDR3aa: CSASSPSGSTTTGANVLTF
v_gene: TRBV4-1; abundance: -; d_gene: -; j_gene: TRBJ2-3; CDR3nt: TGCGCCAGCAGCCAGGTCAGACTAGCAGATACGCAGTATTTT; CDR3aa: CASSQVRLADTQYF
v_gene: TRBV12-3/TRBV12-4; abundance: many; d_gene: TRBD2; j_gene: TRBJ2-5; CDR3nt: TGTGCCAGCAGTTACACTAGCGGGATCCAAGAGACCCAGTACTTC; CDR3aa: CASSYTSGIQETQYF
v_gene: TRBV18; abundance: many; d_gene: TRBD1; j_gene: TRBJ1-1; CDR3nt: TGTGCCAGCTCACTCCGGGACAGGGGCACTGAAGCTTTCTTT; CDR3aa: CASSLRDRGTEAFF
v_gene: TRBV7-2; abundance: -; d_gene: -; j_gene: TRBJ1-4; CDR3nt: TGTGCCAGCAGCTTCCAGCCTAATGAAAAACTGTTTTTT; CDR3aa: CASSFQPNEKLFF
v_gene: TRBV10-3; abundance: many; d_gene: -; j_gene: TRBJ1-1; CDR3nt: TGTGCCATCGGGTGGGGCACTGAAGCTTTCTTT; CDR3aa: CAIGWGTEAFF
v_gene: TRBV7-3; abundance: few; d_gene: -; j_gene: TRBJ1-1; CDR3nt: TGTGCCAGCAGCTTATCTTGGGACACTGAAGCTTTCTTT; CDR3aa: CASSLSWDTEAFF
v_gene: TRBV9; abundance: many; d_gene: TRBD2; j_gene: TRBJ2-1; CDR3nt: TGTGCCAGCAGCGCCCGACTAGCGGAATTCAATGAGCAGTTCTTC; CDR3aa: CASSARLAEFNEQFF
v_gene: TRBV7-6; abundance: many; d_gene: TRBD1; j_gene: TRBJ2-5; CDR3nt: TGTGCCAGCAGCTTACCAACAGGGGGTACGGCCCAGTACTTC; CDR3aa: CASSLPTGGTAQYF
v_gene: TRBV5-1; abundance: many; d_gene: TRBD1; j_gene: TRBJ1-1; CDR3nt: TGCGCCAGCAGCTTGTCACAGGGGACTGAAGCTTTCTTT; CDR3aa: CASSLSQGTEAFF
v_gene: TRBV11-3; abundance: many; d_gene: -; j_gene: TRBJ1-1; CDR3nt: TGTGCCAGCAGCTTACAGGAGAACACTGAAGCTTTCTTT; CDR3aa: CASSLQENTEAFF
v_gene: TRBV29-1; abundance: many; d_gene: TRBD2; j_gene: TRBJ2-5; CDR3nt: TGCAGCGTTGGAATCTCTAGCGGGGCCCCTGGGACCCAGTACTTC; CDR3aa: CSVGISSGAPGTQYF
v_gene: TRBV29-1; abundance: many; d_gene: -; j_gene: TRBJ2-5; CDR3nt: TGCAGCGCCCGCCGGCCACAAGAGACCCAGTACTTC; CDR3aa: CSARRPQETQYF
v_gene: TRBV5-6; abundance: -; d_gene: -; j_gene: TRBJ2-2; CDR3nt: TGTGCCAGCAGCTTTTACGGGAGGGAGCTGTTTTTT; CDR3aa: CASSFYGRELFF
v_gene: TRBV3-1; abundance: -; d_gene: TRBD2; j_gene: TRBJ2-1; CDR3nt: TGTGCCAGCAGCCAAGATCTAAGCGGGAGGGCTGATGAGCAGTTCTTC; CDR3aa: CASSQDLSGRADEQFF
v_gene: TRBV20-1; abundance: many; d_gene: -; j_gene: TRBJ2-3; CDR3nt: TGCAGTGCTAGAGATGGGGTCGGCACAGATACGCAGTATTTT; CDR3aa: CSARDGVGTDTQYF
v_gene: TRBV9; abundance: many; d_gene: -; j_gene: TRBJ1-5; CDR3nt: TGTGCCAGCGGGCAGGTCAATCGGCCCCAGCATTTT; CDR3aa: CASGQVNRPQHF
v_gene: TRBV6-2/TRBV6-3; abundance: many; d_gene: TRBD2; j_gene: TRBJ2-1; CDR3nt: TGTGCCAGCAGTTACTCTAGCGGGATTGAGCAGTTCTTC; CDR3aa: CASSYSSGIEQFF